This TCR beta chain was found in a study of blood T cells in healthy people across ages. With a J-beta primer mix and a sample-barcoded 5' primer, a second PCR ran about 7 to 11 cycles. TCRdb reprocessed the 5' RACE reads with MiXCR, giving one entry per CDR3 protein. The repertoire holds fewer than 800,000 distinct CDR3 sequences, with 20% to 25% as singletons. Unmatched junction bases numbered 10, after V lost 4 bases and J lost 5 bases. The germline gives CDR1 DFQATT, CDR2 SNEGSKA (reference sequence). CDR3 length equals 14 residues. This receptor was obtained from a man in his sixties or seventies in good health. The chain links TRBV20-1 to TRBJ2-7; 8 bases map to TRBD2. The sample was blood. CDR3: CSATRGSGRDEQYF. For the CDR3, the DNA is TGCAGTGCTACCCGGGGGAGCGGGAGAGACGAGCAGTACTTC.